Sequencing of this T cell receptor beta chain was carried out in a study of metastatic and nonmetastatic thyroid tumors. Using MiXCR, TCRdb reanalyzed the PCR reads. The table includes fewer than 30,000 clones, 15% to 20% detected once. Ten or more counts support this clone. Not a single patient had been given any form of treatment at any point before undergoing thyroid surgery. In germline, CDR1 is DFQATT, CDR2 SNEGSKA (reference sequence). This CDR3 region has 14 residues. V shed 6 bases and J shed 1 base, with 13 bases lying between them. The chain employs TRBV20-1 and TRBJ1-5; TRBD1 is a possible D gene (6 bases). The specimen was blood. The receptor comes from a female donor with papillary thyroid cancer or a benign thyroid nodule (not recorded which). Some clones in this sample may be carry-over from other donors' samples. CDR3 nucleotide sequence: TGCAGTGCGTCGGGGGGGGCGAGCAATCAGCCCCAGCATTTT. This codes for CSASGGASNQPQHF.